This T cell receptor (beta chain) comes out of a study of cytomegalovirus exposure and HLA in healthy donors. Assay: immunoSEQ multiplex PCR; the TCRdb copy retains only in-frame clones and omits some. The table records approximately 99,000 clones, approximately 94% of them present only once. Findings and caveats of the study: Investigators reported over 150 TCR beta chains as tied to cytomegalovirus.

Germline loops: CDR1 SNHLY, CDR2 FYNNEI. V lost 1 base and J 0 bases, leaving 12 bases between the germline ends. This CDR3 has 17 residues. As to this clone: Its specificity is unknown.

V and J are TRBV2 and TRBJ1-4, with D hard to call. The source material was PBMCs. The TCR comes from a woman aged 18-29 years in good health and CMV-seronegative. CDR3 amino acids: CASSEEAGSSTNEKLFF. CDR3 sequence (DNA): TGTGCCAGCAGTGAAGAGGCGGGGAGTTCAACTAATGAAAAACTGTTTTTT.